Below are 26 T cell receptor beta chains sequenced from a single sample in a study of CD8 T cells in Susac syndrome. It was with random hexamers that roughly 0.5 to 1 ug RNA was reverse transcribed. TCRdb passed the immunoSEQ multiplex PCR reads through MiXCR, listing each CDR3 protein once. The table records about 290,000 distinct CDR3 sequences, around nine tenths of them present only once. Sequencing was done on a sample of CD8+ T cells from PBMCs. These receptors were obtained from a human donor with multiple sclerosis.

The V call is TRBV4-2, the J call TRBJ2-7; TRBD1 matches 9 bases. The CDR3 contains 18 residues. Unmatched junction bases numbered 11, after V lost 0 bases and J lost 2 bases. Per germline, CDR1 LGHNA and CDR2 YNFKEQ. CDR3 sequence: CASSQEGLRTGVAYEQYF. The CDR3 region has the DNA TGTGCCAGCAGCCAAGAAGGATTGAGGACAGGGGTGGCCTACGAGCAGTACTTC.

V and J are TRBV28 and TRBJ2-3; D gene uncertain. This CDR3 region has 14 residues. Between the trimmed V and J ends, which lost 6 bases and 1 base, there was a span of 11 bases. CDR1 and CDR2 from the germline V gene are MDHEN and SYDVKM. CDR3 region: CASSLTVGTDTQYF. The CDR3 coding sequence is TGTGCCAGCAGCCTCACGGTGGGCACAGATACGCAGTATTTT.

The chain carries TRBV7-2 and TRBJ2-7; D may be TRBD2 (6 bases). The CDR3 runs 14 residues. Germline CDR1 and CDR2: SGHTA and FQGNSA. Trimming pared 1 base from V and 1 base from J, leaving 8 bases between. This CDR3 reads CASSLGLGSYEQYF. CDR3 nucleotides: TGTGCCAGCAGCTTAGGACTAGGTTCCTACGAGCAGTACTTC.

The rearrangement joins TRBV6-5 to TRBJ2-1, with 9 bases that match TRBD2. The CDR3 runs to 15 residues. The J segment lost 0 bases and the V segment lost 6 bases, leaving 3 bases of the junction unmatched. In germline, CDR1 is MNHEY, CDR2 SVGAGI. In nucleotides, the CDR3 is TGTGCCAGCAGACAACTAGCGGGCTCCTACAATGAGCAGTTCTTC. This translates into CASRQLAGSYNEQFF.

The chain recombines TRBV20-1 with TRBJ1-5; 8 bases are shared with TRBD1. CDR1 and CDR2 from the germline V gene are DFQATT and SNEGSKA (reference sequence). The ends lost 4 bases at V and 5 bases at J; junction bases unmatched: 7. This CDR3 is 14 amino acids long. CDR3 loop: CSAKDRVYDQPQHF. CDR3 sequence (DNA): TGCAGTGCTAAGGACAGGGTTTATGATCAGCCCCAGCATTTT.

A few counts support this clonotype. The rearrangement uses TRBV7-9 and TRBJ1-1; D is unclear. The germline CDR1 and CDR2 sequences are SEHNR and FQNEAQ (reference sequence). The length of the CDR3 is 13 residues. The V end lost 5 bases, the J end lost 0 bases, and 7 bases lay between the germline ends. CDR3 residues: CASSQDLNTEAFF. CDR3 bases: TGTGCCAGCAGCCAGGACCTGAACACTGAAGCTTTCTTT.

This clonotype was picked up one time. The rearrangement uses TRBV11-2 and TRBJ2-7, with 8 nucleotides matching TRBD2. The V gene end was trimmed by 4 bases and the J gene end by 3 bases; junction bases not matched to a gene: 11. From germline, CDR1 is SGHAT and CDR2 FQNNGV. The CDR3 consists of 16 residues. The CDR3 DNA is TGTGCCAGCAGCTGGCTCTCTAGCGGGCGTCTCTACGAGCAGTACTTC. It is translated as CASSWLSSGRLYEQYF.

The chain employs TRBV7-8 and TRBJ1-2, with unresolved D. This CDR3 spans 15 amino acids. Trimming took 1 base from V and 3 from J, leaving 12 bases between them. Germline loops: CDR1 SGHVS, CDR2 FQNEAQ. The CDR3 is CASSLEGGRDYGYTF. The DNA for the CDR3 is TGTGCCAGCAGCTTAGAGGGAGGGAGGGACTATGGCTACACCTTC.

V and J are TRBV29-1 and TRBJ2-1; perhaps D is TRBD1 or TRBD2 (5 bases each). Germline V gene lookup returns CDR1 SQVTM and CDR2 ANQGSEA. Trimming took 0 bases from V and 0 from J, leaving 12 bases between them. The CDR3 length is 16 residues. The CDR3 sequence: CSVEEGVFGSYNEQFF. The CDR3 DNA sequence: TGCAGCGTTGAAGAGGGGGTTTTTGGCTCCTACAATGAGCAGTTCTTC.

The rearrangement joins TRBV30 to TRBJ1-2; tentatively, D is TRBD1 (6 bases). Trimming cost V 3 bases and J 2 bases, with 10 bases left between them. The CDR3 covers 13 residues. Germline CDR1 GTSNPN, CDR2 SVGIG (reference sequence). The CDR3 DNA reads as TGTGCCTGGAGCGACACAGGGAACTATGGCTACACCTTC. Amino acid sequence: CAWSDTGNYGYTF.

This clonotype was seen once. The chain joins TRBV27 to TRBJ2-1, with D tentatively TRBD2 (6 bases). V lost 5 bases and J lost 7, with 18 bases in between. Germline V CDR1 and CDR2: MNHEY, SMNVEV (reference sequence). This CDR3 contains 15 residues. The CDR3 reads CASSMLASALNEQFF. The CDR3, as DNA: TGTGCCAGCAGTATGCTAGCGTCCGCCCTAAATGAGCAGTTCTTC.

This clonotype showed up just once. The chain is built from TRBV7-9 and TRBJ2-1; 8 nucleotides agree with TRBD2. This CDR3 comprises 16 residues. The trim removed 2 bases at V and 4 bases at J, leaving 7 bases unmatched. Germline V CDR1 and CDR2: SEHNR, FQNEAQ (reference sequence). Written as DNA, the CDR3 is TGTGCCAGCAGCTTAAGTAGCGGGGCCGTTTACAATGAGCAGTTCTTC. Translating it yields CASSLSSGAVYNEQFF.

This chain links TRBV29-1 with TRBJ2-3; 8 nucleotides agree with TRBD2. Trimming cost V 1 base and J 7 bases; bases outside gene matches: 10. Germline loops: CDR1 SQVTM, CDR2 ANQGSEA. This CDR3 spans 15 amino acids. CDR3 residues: CSVEGEQTGGYTQYF. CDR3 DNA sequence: TGCAGCGTTGAAGGGGAGCAAACGGGGGGGTATACGCAGTATTTT.

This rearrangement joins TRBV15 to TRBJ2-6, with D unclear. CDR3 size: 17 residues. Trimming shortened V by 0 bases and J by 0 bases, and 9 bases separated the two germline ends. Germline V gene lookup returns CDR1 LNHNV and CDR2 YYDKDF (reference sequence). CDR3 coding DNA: TGTGCCACCAGCAGAGACCCCCTAGACTCTGGGGCCAACGTCCTGACTTTC. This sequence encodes CATSRDPLDSGANVLTF.

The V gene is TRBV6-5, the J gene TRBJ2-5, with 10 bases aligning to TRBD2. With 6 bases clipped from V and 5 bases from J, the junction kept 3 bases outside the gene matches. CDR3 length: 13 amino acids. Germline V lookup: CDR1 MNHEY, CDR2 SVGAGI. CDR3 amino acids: CASRLAGDETQYF. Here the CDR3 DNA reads TGTGCCAGCAGGCTAGCGGGGGACGAGACCCAGTACTTC.

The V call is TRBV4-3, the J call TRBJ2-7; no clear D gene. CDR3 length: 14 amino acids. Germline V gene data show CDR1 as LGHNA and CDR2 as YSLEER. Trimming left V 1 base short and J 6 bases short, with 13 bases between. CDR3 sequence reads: CASSQGTLTSEQYF. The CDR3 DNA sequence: TGCGCCAGCAGCCAAGGAACCCTTACCTCCGAGCAGTACTTC.

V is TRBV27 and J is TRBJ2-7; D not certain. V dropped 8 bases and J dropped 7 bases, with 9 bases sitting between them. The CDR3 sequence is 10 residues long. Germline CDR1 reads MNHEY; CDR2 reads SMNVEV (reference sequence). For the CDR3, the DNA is TGTGCCAGCGGAGTAGGAGAGCAGTACTTC. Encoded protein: CASGVGEQYF.

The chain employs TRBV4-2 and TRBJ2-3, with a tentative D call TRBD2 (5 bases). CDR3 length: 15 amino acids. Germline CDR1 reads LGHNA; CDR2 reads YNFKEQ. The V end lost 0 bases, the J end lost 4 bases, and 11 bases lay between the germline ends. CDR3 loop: CASSQDREGSDTQYF. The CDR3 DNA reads TGTGCCAGCAGCCAAGATCGGGAAGGGTCAGATACGCAGTATTTT.

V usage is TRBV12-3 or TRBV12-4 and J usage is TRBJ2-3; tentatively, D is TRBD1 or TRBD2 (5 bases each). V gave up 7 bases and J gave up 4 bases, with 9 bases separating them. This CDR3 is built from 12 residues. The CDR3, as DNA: TGTGCCAGCACGGGGACCGCAGATACGCAGTATTTT. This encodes CASTGTADTQYF.

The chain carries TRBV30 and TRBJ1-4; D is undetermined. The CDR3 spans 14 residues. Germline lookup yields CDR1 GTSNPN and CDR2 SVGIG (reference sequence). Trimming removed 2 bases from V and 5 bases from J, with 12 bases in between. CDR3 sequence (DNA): TGTGCCTGGAGTACGGGGATAGGGAATGAAAAACTGTTTTTT. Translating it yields CAWSTGIGNEKLFF.

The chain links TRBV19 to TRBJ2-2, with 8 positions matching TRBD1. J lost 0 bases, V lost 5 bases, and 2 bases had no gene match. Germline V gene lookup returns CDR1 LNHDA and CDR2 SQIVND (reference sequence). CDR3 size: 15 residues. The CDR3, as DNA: TGTGCCAGTAGTTGGGGACAGGCGAACACCGGGGAGCTGTTTTTT. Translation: CASSWGQANTGELFF.

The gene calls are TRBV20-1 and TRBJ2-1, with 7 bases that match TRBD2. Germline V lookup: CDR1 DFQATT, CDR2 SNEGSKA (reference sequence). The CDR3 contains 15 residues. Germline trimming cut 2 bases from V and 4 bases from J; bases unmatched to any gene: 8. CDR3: CSARSQGLVYNEQFF. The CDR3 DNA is TGCAGTGCTAGAAGTCAAGGACTAGTTTACAATGAGCAGTTCTTC.

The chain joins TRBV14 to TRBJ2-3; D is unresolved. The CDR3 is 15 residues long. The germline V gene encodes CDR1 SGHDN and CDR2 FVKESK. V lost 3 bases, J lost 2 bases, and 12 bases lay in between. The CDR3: CASSQVKWYTDTQYF. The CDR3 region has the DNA TGTGCCAGCAGCCAGGTGAAGTGGTACACAGATACGCAGTATTTT.

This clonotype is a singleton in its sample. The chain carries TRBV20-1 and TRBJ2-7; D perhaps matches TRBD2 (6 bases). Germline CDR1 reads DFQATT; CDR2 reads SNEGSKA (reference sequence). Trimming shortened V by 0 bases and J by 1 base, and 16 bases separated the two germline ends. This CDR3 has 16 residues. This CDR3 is CSARDIVGGISYEQYF. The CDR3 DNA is TGCAGTGCTAGAGATATTGTAGGCGGGATTTCCTACGAGCAGTACTTC.

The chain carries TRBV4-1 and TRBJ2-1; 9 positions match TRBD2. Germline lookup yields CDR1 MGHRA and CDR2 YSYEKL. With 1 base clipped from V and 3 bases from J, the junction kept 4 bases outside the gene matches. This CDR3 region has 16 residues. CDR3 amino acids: CASSQVGRGGYNEQFF. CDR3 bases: TGCGCCAGCAGCCAAGTTGGGCGGGGGGGCTACAATGAGCAGTTCTTC.

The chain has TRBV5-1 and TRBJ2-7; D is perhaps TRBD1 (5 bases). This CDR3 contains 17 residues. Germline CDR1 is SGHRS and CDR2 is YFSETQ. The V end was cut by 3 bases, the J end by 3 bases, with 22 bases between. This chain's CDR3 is CASSSTRLGQYDYEQYF. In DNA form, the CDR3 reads TGCGCCAGCAGCTCGACACGCCTGGGGCAGTACGACTACGAGCAGTACTTC. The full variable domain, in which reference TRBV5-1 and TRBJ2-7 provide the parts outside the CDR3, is KAGVTQTPRYLIKTRGQQVTLSCSPISGHRSVSWYQQTPGQGLQFLFEYFSETQRNKGNFPGRFSGRQFSNSRSEMNVSTLELGDSALYLCASSSTRLGQYDYEQYFGPGTRLTVT.